A single sample gave rise to the 3 T cell receptor beta chains below, sequenced in a study of OX40 agonist ivuxolimab in advanced cancers. Profiled with immunoSEQ multiplex PCR; TCRdb holds only in-frame clones, not every one. This table holds over 40,000 clones, approximately 83% found once. The sample in question was CD4+ or CD8+ T cells sorted from blood, obtained in a trial of the OX40 agonist ivuxolimab. Receptors were obtained from an adult with an advanced solid tumor such as melanoma, head and neck, liver or kidney cancer.

The chain links TRBV28 to TRBJ1-2, with 8 bases fitting TRBD1. The CDR3 runs 14 residues. Germline values: CDR1 MDHEN, CDR2 SYDVKM. J lost 5 bases, V lost 4 bases, and 6 bases had no gene match. CDR3 protein: CASSSGTGFYGYTF. The CDR3 DNA is TGTGCCAGCAGTTCCGGGACAGGATTTTATGGCTACACCTTC.

The chain is built from TRBV14 and TRBJ1-6, with 9 nucleotides matching TRBD1. V gave up 3 bases and J gave up 10 bases; unmatched junction bases: 7. The CDR3 is 15 residues long. Germline V gene data show CDR1 as SGHDN and CDR2 as FVKESK. In DNA form, the CDR3 reads TGTGCCAGCAGCCACCGGACAGGGGCTGGATCACCCCTCCACTTT. Residues: CASSHRTGAGSPLHF.

The rearrangement links TRBV29-1 to TRBJ1-1; D unresolved. Germline CDR1 SQVTM, CDR2 ANQGSEA. CDR3 length: 12 residues. Trimming took off 1 base at V and 0 bases at J, with 3 bases between the two ends. The CDR3 region is CSVEAMNTEAFF. CDR3 DNA: TGCAGCGTTGAAGCGATGAACACTGAAGCTTTCTTT. The whole variable domain, remainder taken from reference TRBV29-1 and TRBJ1-1, is SAVISQKPSRDICQRGTSLTIQCQVDSQVTMMFWYRQQPGQSLTLIATANQGSEATYESGFVIDKFPISRPNLTFSTLTVSNMSPEDSSIYLCSVEAMNTEAFFGQGTRLTVV.